Presented here are 2 T cell receptor beta chains from one specimen sequenced in a study of blood T cell repertoires in COVID-19. Assay: immunoSEQ multiplex PCR; the TCRdb copy retains only in-frame clones and omits some. The table shows tens of thousands of clones, with roughly nine tenths occurring only once. Sequencing was carried out using peripheral blood. These receptors originate from a man in his fifties with COVID-19, enrolled during active disease.

The chain recombines TRBV5-4 with TRBJ2-6; weak D call: TRBD1 (5 bases). The V end lost 2 bases, the J end lost 1 base, and 13 bases lay between the germline ends. CDR3 length: 17 residues. Germline lookup yields CDR1 SGHNT and CDR2 YYREEE (reference sequence). CDR3 DNA sequence: TGTGCCAGCAGCTTAAGGCAGGGTGGGTCTGGGGCCAACGTCCTGACTTTC. Protein: CASSLRQGGSGANVLTF.

This chain joins TRBV19 and TRBJ2-1, with 9 bases that match TRBD2. The germline CDR1 and CDR2 sequences are LNHDA and SQIVND (reference sequence). V was clipped by 1 base and J by 10 bases; unmatched bases: 11. The CDR3 loop spans 16 amino acids. The CDR3 protein is CASSIAGGGVTVEQFF. CDR3 bases: TGTGCCAGTAGTATAGCTGGCGGGGGGGTAACAGTGGAGCAGTTCTTC.